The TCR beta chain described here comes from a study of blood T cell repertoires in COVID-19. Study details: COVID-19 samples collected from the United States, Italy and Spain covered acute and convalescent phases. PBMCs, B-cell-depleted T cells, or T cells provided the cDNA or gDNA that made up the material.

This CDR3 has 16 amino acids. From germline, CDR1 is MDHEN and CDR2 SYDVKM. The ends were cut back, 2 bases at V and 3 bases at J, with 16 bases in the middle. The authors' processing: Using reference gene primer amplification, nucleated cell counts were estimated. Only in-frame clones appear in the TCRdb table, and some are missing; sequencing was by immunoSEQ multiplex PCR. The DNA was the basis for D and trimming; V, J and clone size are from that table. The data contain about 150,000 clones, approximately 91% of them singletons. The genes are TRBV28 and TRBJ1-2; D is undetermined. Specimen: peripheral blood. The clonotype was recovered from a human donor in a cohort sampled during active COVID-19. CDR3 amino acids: CASSLEGPPLDYGYTF. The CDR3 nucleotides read TGTGCCAGCAGTTTAGAGGGCCCCCCCCTGGACTATGGCTACACCTTC.